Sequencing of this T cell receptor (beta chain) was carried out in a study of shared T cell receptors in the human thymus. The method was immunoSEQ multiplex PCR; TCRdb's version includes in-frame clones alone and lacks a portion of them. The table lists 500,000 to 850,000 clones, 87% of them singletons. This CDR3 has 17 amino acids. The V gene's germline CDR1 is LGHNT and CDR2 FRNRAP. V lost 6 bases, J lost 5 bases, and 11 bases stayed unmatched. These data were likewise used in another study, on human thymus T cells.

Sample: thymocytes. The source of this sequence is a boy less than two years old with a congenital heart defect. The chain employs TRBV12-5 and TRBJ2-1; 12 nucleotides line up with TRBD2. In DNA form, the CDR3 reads TGTGCTAGTGGCCTACTAGCGGGAGGCCTACTCAACAATGAGCAGTTCTTC. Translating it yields CASGLLAGGLLNNEQFF.